In its sample, the clone carrying this T cell receptor beta chain was seen a few times. The target antigen is unknown. Next came a second PCR, run for roughly 7 to 12 cycles, which used a sample-barcoded 5' primer along with a J-beta primer mix. TCRdb re-called the 5' RACE reads through MiXCR, storing one row per CDR3 protein. The sample gives just over 800,000 distinct CDR3 sequences, under 80% of which show up once; 25% to 35% is in the top ten. This sample is drawn from a study of blood T cells in healthy people across ages. Study-wide results and limits: Diversity figures derived from one million T cells were judged to underestimate the true value. The study found TCR beta diversity correlated strongly with naive T cell percentage.

Looked up from germline, CDR1 is DFQATT and CDR2 is SNEGSKA (reference sequence). J gave up 2 bases and V 3 bases, and 11 bases lay outside the gene matches. This CDR3 is built from 17 residues. The material sequenced was blood. The sequence was obtained from a man aged 25-45 years in good health. V usage is TRBV20-1 and J usage is TRBJ2-5; 11 bases line up with TRBD2. CDR3 residues: CSASAISGGAVQETQYF. DNA of the CDR3: TGCAGTGCTAGCGCCATTAGCGGGGGGGCTGTACAAGAGACCCAGTACTTC.